This TCR beta chain was sequenced during a study of cytomegalovirus exposure and HLA in healthy donors. Study conclusions and caveats: Accurate prediction of HLA-A and HLA-B alleles (for most subjects) was reportedly achieved from TCR beta sequences. In a later analysis, a genetic analysis reported fewer productive-TCR N-insertions in an Asian-associated ancestry cluster than the cohort average.

The V and J ends lost 3 bases and 4 bases respectively, with 13 bases between them. The germline gives CDR1 LNHDA, CDR2 SQIVND (reference sequence). CDR3 size: 15 residues. Amplification used 60 Vbeta primers and 13 Jbeta primers. Assay: immunoSEQ multiplex PCR; the TCRdb copy retains only in-frame clones and omits some. This sample has approximately 90,000 clones, with over 75% found just once. About this clone itself: The antigen remains unidentified.

The chain links TRBV19 to TRBJ2-1, with a possible D match to TRBD1 (6 bases). Source material: PBMCs. The sequence derives from a man aged 35-49 years in good health and CMV-seronegative. CDR3: CASSIGQRSYNEQFF. For the CDR3, the DNA is TGTGCCAGTAGTATTGGACAGAGGAGTTACAATGAGCAGTTCTTC.